A single sample gave rise to the 22 T cell receptor beta chains below, sequenced in a study of regulatory T cells in long-lasting Graves disease. Stated time point: persistent/refractory GD, antithyroid drugs over 5 years with positive TRAb. There was RNA extracted from PBMCs, and the TCR library was made from it. Libraries of TCR beta came from iRepertoire HTBI primers plus Arm-PCR of CDR3 regions. TCRdb processed the multiplex PCR reads anew with MiXCR; each CDR3 protein has one entry. The sample holds hundreds of thousands of distinct CDR3 sequences, roughly 20% seen once. Sequencing was performed on peripheral blood mononuclear cells (PBMCs), taken when the disease was refractory, from a patient treated with antithyroid drugs. All receptors come from a female donor with Graves disease.

This clonotype was seen once. V is TRBV20-1 and J is TRBJ2-3, with D hard to call. CDR3 size: 12 residues. Germline CDR1 and CDR2: DFQATT and SNEGSKA (reference sequence). Trimming pared 5 bases from V and 0 bases from J, leaving 6 bases between. Here the CDR3 DNA reads TGCAGTGCTGGAATTAGCACAGATACGCAGTATTTT. This codes for CSAGISTDTQYF.

This clonotype showed up many times. This rearrangement joins TRBV6-5 to TRBJ1-2; possible D gene TRBD1, 5 bases. The CDR3 totals 16 residues. V was pared by 0 bases and J by 8 bases, with 19 bases between. Germline CDR1 MNHEY, CDR2 SVGAGI. CDR3 sequence reads: CASSYSSLGHPHGYTF. CDR3 bases: TGTGCCAGCAGTTACTCAAGCCTCGGACATCCCCACGGCTACACCTTC.

This clonotype was detected a few times. The chain employs TRBV19 and TRBJ1-2, with a possible D match to TRBD1 (6 bases). The CDR3 runs 15 residues. V was clipped by 3 bases and J by 2 bases, with 13 bases between them. Germline CDR1 is LNHDA and CDR2 is SQIVND (reference sequence). CDR3 loop: CASSIWTEKNYGYTF. CDR3 nucleotide sequence: TGTGCCAGTAGTATCTGGACAGAGAAGAACTATGGCTACACCTTC.

This chain connects TRBV5-1 to TRBJ2-1; TRBD1 matches at 11 bases. CDR1 and CDR2 from the germline V gene are SGHRS and YFSETQ. This CDR3 has 17 residues. J lost 6 bases, V lost 0 bases, and 8 bases had no gene match. Here the CDR3 reads CASSLAGGQGALNEQFF. CDR3 bases: TGCGCCAGCAGCTTGGCGGGCGGACAGGGGGCCCTCAATGAGCAGTTCTTC. The full variable domain, with the rest looked up from reference TRBV5-1 and TRBJ2-1, is KAGVTQTPRYLIKTRGQQVTLSCSPISGHRSVSWYQQTPGQGLQFLFEYFSETQRNKGNFPGRFSGRQFSNSRSEMNVSTLELGDSALYLCASSLAGGQGALNEQFFGPGTRLTVL.

This clonotype was recorded at least ten times. The gene calls are TRBV12-3 or TRBV12-4 and TRBJ1-1; D is unclear. The germline V and J ends were trimmed by 8 bases and 4 bases, with 14 bases remaining between them. The CDR3 consists of 13 residues. The DNA of the CDR3 is TGTGCCAGCGCCCAGGAAGCGGGCACTGAAGCTTTCTTT. It translates to CASAQEAGTEAFF.

The chain is built from TRBV29-1 and TRBJ2-7, with D perhaps assigned TRBD1 or TRBD2 (5 bases each). CDR1 SQVTM and CDR2 ANQGSEA come from the germline V gene. Trimming stripped 4 bases from V and 7 bases from J, with 20 bases between. This CDR3 spans 14 amino acids. CDR3: CSVVGKGRLLEQYF. The CDR3, as DNA: TGCAGCGTTGTAGGGAAGGGACGCCTCCTGGAGCAGTACTTC.

There are a few counts of this clonotype. V gene TRBV13 combines with J gene TRBJ2-6; weak D call: TRBD2 (5 bases). V lost 0 bases to trimming and J lost 3 bases, with 9 bases between them. The CDR3 covers 16 residues. Germline V gene data show CDR1 as PRHDT and CDR2 as FYEKMQ (reference sequence). CDR3 in DNA: TGTGCCAGCAGCTTAGGCCGTAGCGATGGGGCCAACGTCCTGACTTTC. As protein: CASSLGRSDGANVLTF.

This clonotype has ten or more counts. This sequence joins TRBV6-2 or TRBV6-3 and TRBJ2-7; D possibly corresponds to TRBD1 (6 bases). The CDR3 is 14 amino acids. V was trimmed by 2 bases and J by 0 bases, leaving 8 bases between them. The germline gives CDR1 MNHEY, CDR2 SVGEGT. This CDR3 is CASSYMDSSYEQYF. The CDR3 bases are TGTGCCAGCAGTTACATGGACAGCTCCTACGAGCAGTACTTC.

This clonotype was recorded at least ten times. This chain joins TRBV3-1 and TRBJ1-1, with D hard to call. Trimming shortened V by 4 bases and J by 1 base, and 13 bases separated the two germline ends. Germline lookup yields CDR1 LGHDT and CDR2 YNNKEL (reference sequence). This CDR3 contains 15 residues. CDR3 sequence: CASSPHGGTNTEAFF. Here the CDR3 DNA reads TGTGCCAGCAGCCCCCACGGAGGCACGAACACTGAAGCTTTCTTT.

The rearrangement uses TRBV29-1 and TRBJ1-6; TRBD1 matches at 7 bases. The CDR3 has 13 amino acids. V was clipped by 7 bases and J by 9 bases; unmatched bases: 9. Germline V gene sequence: CDR1 SQVTM, CDR2 ANQGSEA. The CDR3 protein is CSARQGGSSPLHF. DNA for the CDR3: TGCAGCGCCCGACAGGGCGGGAGTTCACCCCTCCACTTT.

This clonotype was recorded a few times. The chain's CDR3 is CASSLAAGGRPQHF. The CDR3 DNA is TGTGCCAGCAGCTTAGCGGCAGGGGGCCGGCCCCAGCATTTT. The chain links TRBV7-2 to TRBJ1-5; 8 nucleotides match TRBD1. V trimming: 0 bases; J trimming: 9 bases; junction bases outside the gene matches: 4. The CDR3 has 14 amino acids. CDR1 and CDR2 from the germline V gene are SGHTA and FQGNSA. Complete variable domain (other parts from reference TRBV7-2 and TRBJ1-5): GAGVSQSPSNKVTEKGKDVELRCDPISGHTALYWYRQSLGQGLEFLIYFQGNSAPDKSGLPSDRFSAERTGGSVSTLTIQRTQQEDSAVYLCASSLAAGGRPQHFGDGTRLSIL.

This clonotype was picked up many times. The chain carries TRBV28 and TRBJ1-5; no firm D call. Germline CDR1 is MDHEN and CDR2 is SYDVKM. The CDR3 runs 12 residues. Trimming removed 5 bases at V and 8 bases at J, with 10 bases between. CDR3 loop: CASSIQLKPQHF. DNA for the CDR3: TGTGCCAGCAGTATCCAATTGAAGCCCCAGCATTTT.

The rearrangement joins TRBV10-3 to TRBJ1-2, with a tentative D call TRBD1 (6 bases). This CDR3 has 13 residues. V was clipped by 11 bases and J by 2 bases, with 15 bases between them. Germline V gives CDR1 ENHRY, CDR2 SYGVKD. The CDR3 protein is CAVLQGTNYGYTF. The CDR3 DNA sequence: TGTGCCGTTCTACAGGGTACCAACTATGGCTACACCTTC.

In this sample, this clonotype turned up a few times. The rearrangement uses TRBV7-9 and TRBJ2-5, with 10 bases matching TRBD2. CDR3 length: 17 residues. Germline CDR1 and CDR2: SEHNR and FQNEAQ (reference sequence). V lost 5 bases, J lost 2 bases, and 11 bases stayed unmatched. In nucleotides, the CDR3 is TGTGCCAGCAGCCCGGGTAGCGGGAGGCTAAAACAAGAGACCCAGTACTTC. Protein sequence: CASSPGSGRLKQETQYF.

This clonotype was recorded many times. V usage is TRBV28 and J usage is TRBJ2-7; 7 bases map to TRBD1. CDR1 MDHEN and CDR2 SYDVKM come from the germline V gene. This CDR3 comprises 15 residues. Trimming removed 11 bases from V and 2 bases from J; junction bases left unmatched: 15. CDR3 region: CAVQFPRTGTYEQYF. CDR3 bases: TGTGCCGTACAGTTTCCCCGGACAGGAACCTACGAGCAGTACTTC.

About this clonotype: Possible read error: a much larger clone is one base away. The chain has TRBV4-1 and TRBJ2-7; D possibly corresponds to TRBD1 (6 bases). Germline V gives CDR1 MGHRA, CDR2 YSYEKL. The CDR3 consists of 13 residues. Trimming took off 4 bases at V and 5 bases at J, with 12 bases between the two ends. CDR3 in amino acids: CASSPRQAHEQYF. CDR3 nucleotide sequence: TGCGCCAGCAGCCCCCGACAGGCCCACGAGCAGTACTTC.

This chain joins TRBV9 and TRBJ2-1; unclear D gene. In germline, CDR1 is SGDLS, CDR2 YYNGEE. Between the trimmed V and J ends, which lost 2 bases and 4 bases, there was a span of 10 bases. There are 14 residues in the CDR3. CDR3: CASSVELEYNEQFF. The CDR3 region has the DNA TGTGCCAGCAGCGTTGAGCTAGAATACAATGAGCAGTTCTTC.

This clonotype was found a few times. The chain combines TRBV5-1 with TRBJ2-2; D is perhaps TRBD1 (6 bases). CDR1 and CDR2 from the germline V gene are SGHRS and YFSETQ. V lost 4 bases and J lost 2, with 9 bases in between. The CDR3 consists of 14 residues. The CDR3: CASSGQLNTGELFF. The CDR3 bases are TGCGCCAGCAGCGGACAGCTAAACACCGGGGAGCTGTTTTTT.

The chain carries TRBV7-6 and TRBJ2-1; D possibly corresponds to TRBD2 (6 bases). The length of the CDR3 is 12 residues. The germline V gene has CDR1 SGHVS and CDR2 FNYEAQ. Trimming cost V 8 bases and J 5 bases, with 10 bases left between them. In DNA, the CDR3 is TGTGCCAGCGGCGCGGGAAACAATGAGCAGTTCTTC. Its protein product is CASGAGNNEQFF.

This clonotype was observed many times. The J gene is TRBJ2-5, the V gene TRBV6-1; 7 bases line up with TRBD1. V lost 6 bases to trimming and J lost 1 base; unmatched junction nucleotides: 8. The germline V gene encodes CDR1 MNHNS and CDR2 SASEGT. The CDR3 covers 15 residues. The CDR3 sequence: CASSPLTGSQETQYF. In DNA, the CDR3 is TGTGCCAGCAGCCCCCTGACAGGGAGCCAAGAGACCCAGTACTTC.

This clonotype was detected many times. V is TRBV18 and J is TRBJ1-4; D gene unclear. This CDR3 contains 16 residues. Trimming removed 2 bases at V and 4 bases at J, with 14 bases between. Per the germline V gene, CDR1 is KGHSH and CDR2 is LQKENI. Here the CDR3 DNA reads TGTGCCAGCTCACCAGCGATGGGGAACTTTAATGAAAAACTGTTTTTT. It codes for CASSPAMGNFNEKLFF.

This clonotype has just a few counts. A single base separates this from a much larger clone, so it may be a read error. The chain uses TRBV28 and TRBJ1-1; perhaps TRBD1 as D (5 bases). CDR3 length: 15 amino acids. CDR1 and CDR2 from the germline V gene are MDHEN and SYDVKM. This CDR3 reads CASSFTTGGRTEASF. CDR3 DNA: TGTGCCAGCAGTTTCACAACCGGGGGGAGGACTGAAGCTTCCTTT.